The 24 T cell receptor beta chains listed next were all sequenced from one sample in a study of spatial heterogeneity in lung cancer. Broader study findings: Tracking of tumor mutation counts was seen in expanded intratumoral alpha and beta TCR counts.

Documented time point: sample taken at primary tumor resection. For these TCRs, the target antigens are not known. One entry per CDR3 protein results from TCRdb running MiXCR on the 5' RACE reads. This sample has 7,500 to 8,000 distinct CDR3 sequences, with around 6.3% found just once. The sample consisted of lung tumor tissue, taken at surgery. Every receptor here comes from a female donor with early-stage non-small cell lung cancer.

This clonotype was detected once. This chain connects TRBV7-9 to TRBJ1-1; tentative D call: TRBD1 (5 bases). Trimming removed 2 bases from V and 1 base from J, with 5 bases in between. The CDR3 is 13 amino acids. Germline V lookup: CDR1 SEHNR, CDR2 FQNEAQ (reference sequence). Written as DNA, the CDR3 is TGTGCCAGCAGCTTAAGGGGGAACACTGAAGCTTTCTTT. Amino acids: CASSLRGNTEAFF.

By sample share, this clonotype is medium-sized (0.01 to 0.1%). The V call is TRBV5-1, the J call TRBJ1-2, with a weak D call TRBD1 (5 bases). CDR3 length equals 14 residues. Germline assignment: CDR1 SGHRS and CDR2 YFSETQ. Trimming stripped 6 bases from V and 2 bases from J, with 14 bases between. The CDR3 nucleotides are TGCGCCAGCACCTTTTCCGACAGAAACTATGGCTACACCTTC. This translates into CASTFSDRNYGYTF. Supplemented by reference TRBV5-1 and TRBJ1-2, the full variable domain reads KAGVTQTPRYLIKTRGQQVTLSCSPISGHRSVSWYQQTPGQGLQFLFEYFSETQRNKGNFPGRFSGRQFSNSRSEMNVSTLELGDSALYLCASTFSDRNYGYTFGSGTRLTVV.

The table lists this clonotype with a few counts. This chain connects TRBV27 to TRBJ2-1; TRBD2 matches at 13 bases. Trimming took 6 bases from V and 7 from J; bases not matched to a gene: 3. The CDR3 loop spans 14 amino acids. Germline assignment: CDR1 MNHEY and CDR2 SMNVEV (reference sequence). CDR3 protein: CASRLAGGFNEQFF. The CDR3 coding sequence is TGTGCCAGCAGACTAGCGGGAGGGTTTAATGAGCAGTTCTTC.

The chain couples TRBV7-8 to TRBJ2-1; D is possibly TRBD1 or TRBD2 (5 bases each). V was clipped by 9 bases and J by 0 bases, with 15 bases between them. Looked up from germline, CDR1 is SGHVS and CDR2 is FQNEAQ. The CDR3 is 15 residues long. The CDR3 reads CASTLGDSSYNEQFF. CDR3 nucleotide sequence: TGTGCCAGTACCTTGGGGGATAGCTCCTACAATGAGCAGTTCTTC.

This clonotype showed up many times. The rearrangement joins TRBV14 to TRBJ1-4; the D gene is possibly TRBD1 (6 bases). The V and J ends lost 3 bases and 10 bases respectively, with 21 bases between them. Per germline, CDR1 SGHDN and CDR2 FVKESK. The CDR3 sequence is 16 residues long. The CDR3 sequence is CASSHPPGRGAGKLFF. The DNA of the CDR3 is TGTGCCAGCAGCCACCCCCCCGGACGGGGGGCGGGAAAACTGTTTTTT.

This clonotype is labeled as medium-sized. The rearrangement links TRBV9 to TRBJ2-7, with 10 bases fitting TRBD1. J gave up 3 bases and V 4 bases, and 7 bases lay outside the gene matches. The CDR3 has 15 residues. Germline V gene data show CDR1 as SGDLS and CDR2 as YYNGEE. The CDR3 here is CASSRTGQGYYEQYF. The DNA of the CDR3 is TGTGCCAGCAGCCGTACGGGACAGGGGTACTACGAGCAGTACTTC. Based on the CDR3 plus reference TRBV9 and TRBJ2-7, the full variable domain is DSGVTQTPKHLITATGQRVTLRCSPRSGDLSVYWYQQSLDQGLQFLIQYYNGEERAKGNILERFSAQQFPDLHSELNLSSLELGDSALYFCASSRTGQGYYEQYFGPGTRLTVT.

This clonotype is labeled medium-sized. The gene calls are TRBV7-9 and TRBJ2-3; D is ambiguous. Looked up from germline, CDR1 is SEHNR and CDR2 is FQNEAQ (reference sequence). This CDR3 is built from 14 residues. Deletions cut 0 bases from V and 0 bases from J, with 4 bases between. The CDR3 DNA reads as TGTGCCAGCAGCTTAGCGGGTAGCACAGATACGCAGTATTTT. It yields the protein CASSLAGSTDTQYF.

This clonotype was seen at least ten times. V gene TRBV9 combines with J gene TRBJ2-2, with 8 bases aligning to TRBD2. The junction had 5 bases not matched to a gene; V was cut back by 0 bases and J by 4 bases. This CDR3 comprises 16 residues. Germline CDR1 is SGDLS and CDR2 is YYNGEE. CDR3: CASSVGLAGFTGELFF. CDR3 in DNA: TGTGCCAGCAGCGTAGGCCTAGCGGGTTTCACCGGGGAGCTGTTTTTT.

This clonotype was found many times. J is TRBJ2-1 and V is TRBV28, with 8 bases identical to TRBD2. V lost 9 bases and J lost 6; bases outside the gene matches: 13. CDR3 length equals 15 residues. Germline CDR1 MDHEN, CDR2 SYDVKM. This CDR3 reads CASTDTGTRGNEQFF. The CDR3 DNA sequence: TGTGCCAGTACCGATACCGGGACTAGAGGCAATGAGCAGTTCTTC.

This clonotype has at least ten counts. CDR3 sequence: CASSAPGHFNQPQHF. The CDR3 region has the DNA TGTGCCAGCAGTGCCCCGGGACACTTTAATCAGCCCCAGCATTTT. The V and J genes are TRBV27 and TRBJ1-5, with D perhaps TRBD1 (6 bases). The CDR3 is 15 residues long. Germline values: CDR1 MNHEY, CDR2 SMNVEV (reference sequence). V gave up 5 bases and J gave up 4 bases, with 15 bases separating them.

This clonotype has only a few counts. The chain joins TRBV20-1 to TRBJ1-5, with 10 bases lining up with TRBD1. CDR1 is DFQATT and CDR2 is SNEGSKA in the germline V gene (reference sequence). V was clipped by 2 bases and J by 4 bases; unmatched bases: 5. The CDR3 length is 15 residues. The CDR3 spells CSARTTGGENQPQHF. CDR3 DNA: TGCAGTGCTAGAACGACAGGGGGCGAGAATCAGCCCCAGCATTTT.

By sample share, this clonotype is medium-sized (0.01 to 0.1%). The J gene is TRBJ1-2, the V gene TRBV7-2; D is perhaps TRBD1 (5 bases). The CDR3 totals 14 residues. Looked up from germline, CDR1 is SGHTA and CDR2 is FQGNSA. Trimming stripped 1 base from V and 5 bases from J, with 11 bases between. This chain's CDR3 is CASSLGAREYGYTF. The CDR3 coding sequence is TGTGCCAGCAGCTTAGGCGCCAGGGAGTATGGCTACACCTTC.

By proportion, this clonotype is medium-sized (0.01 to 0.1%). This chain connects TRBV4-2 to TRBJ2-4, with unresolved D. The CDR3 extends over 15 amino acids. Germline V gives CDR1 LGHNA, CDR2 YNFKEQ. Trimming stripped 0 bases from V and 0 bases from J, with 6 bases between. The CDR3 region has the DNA TGTGCCAGCAGCCAAGAGTTGGGAGCCAAAAACATTCAGTACTTC. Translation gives CASSQELGAKNIQYF.

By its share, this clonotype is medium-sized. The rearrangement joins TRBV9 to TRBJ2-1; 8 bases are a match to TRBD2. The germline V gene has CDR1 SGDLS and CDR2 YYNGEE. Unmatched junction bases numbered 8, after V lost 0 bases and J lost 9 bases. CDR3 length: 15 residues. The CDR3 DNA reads TGTGCCAGCAGCGTAGGCCCCCAGCGGGAGTTTGAGCAGTTCTTC. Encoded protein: CASSVGPQREFEQFF.

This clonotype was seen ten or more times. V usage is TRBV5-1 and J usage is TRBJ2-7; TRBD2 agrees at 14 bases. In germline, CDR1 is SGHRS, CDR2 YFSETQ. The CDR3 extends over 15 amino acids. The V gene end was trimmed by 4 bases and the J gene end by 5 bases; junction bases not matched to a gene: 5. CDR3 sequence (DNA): TGCGCCAGCAGCGAGGGACTAGCGGGAGCCCACGAGCAGTACTTC. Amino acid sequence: CASSEGLAGAHEQYF. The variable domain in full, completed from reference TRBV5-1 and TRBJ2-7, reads KAGVTQTPRYLIKTRGQQVTLSCSPISGHRSVSWYQQTPGQGLQFLFEYFSETQRNKGNFPGRFSGRQFSNSRSEMNVSTLELGDSALYLCASSEGLAGAHEQYFGPGTRLTVT.

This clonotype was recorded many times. The chain's CDR3 is CSARLQAAGELFF. CDR3 coding DNA: TGCAGTGCTAGACTACAGGCGGCCGGGGAGCTGTTTTTT. The chain couples TRBV20-1 to TRBJ2-2; TRBD1 is a possible D gene (5 bases). From germline, CDR1 is DFQATT and CDR2 SNEGSKA (reference sequence). This CDR3 region has 13 residues. V was pared by 2 bases and J by 6 bases, with 10 bases between.

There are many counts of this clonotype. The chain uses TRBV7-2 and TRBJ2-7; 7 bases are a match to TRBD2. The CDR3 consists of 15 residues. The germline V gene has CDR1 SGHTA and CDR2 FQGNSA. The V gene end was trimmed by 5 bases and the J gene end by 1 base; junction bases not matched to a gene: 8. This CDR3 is CASSQMGLTSYEQYF. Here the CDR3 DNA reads TGTGCCAGCAGCCAGATGGGACTAACTTCCTACGAGCAGTACTTC.

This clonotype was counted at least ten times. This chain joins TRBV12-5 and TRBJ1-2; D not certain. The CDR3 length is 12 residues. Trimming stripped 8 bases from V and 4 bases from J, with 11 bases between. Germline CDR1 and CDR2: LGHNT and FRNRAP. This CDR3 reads CASSGSGYGYTF. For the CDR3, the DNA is TGTGCTAGTTCGGGGTCCGGCTATGGCTACACCTTC. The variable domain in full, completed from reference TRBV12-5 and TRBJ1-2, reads DARVTQTPRHKVTEMGQEVTMRCQPILGHNTVFWYRQTMMQGLELLAYFRNRAPLDDSGMPKDRFSAEMPDATLATLKIQPSEPRDSAVYFCASSGSGYGYTFGSGTRLTVV.

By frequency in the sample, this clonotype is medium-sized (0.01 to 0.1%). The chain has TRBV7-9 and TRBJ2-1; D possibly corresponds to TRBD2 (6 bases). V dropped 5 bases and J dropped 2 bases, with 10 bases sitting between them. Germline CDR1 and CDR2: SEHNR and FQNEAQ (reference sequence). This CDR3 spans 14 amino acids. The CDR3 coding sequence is TGTGCCAGCAGCCGGCGGGATGCCTACAATGAGCAGTTCTTC. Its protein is CASSRRDAYNEQFF.

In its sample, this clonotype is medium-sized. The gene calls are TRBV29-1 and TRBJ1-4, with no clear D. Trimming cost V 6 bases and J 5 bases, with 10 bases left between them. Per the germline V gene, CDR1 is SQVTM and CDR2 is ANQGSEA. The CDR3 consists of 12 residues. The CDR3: CSVRQANEKLFF. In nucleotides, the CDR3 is TGCAGCGTAAGGCAGGCGAATGAAAAACTGTTTTTT.

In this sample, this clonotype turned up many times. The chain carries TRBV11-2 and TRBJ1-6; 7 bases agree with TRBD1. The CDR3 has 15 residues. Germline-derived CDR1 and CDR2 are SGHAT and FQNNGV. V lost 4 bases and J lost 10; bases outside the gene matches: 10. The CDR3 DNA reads TGTGCCAGCAGCTCCCGACAGGGACCCTACTCACCCCTCCACTTT. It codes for CASSSRQGPYSPLHF. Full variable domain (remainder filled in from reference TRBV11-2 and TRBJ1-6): EAGVAQSPRYKIIEKRQSVAFWCNPISGHATLYWYQQILGQGPKLLIQFQNNGVVDDSQLPKDRFSAERLKGVDSTLKIQPAKLEDSAVYLCASSSRQGPYSPLHFGNGTRLTVT.

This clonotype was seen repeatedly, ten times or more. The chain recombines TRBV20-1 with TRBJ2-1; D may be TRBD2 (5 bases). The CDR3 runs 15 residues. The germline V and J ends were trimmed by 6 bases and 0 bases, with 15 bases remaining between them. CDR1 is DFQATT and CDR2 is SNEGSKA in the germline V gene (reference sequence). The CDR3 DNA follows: TGCAGTGCCCCCACAGCGGCAAACTCCTACAATGAGCAGTTCTTC. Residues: CSAPTAANSYNEQFF.

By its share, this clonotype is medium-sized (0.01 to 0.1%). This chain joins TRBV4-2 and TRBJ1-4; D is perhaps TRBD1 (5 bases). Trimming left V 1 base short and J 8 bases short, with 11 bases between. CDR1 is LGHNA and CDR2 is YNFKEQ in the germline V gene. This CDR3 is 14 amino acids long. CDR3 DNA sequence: TGTGCCAGCAGCCAAGGCCAGGGAGGGGAAAAACTGTTTTTT. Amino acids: CASSQGQGGEKLFF.

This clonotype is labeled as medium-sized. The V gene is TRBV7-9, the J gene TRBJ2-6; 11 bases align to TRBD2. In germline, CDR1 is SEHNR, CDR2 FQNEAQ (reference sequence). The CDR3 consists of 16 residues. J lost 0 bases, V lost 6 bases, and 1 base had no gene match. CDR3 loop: CASSSGRASGANVLTF. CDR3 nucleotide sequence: TGTGCCAGCAGTAGCGGGAGGGCCTCTGGGGCCAACGTCCTGACTTTC.